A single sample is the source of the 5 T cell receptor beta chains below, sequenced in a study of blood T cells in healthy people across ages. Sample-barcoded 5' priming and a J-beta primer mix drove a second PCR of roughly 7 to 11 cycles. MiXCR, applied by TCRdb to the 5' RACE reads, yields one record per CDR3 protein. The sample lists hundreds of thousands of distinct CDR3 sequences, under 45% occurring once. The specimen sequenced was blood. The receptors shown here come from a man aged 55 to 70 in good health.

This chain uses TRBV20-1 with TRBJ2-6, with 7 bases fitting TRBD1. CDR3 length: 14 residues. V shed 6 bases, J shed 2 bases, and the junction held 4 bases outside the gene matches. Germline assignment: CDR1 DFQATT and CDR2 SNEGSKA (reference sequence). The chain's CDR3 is CSAKTGAGANVLTF. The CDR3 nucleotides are TGCAGTGCAAAAACAGGGGCTGGGGCCAACGTCCTGACTTTC.

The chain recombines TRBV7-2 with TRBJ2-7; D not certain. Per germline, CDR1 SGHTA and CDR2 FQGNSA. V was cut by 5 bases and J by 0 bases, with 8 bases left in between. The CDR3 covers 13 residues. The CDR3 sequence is CASSVSSSYEQYF. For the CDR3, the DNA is TGTGCCAGCAGCGTATCCAGCTCCTACGAGCAGTACTTC.

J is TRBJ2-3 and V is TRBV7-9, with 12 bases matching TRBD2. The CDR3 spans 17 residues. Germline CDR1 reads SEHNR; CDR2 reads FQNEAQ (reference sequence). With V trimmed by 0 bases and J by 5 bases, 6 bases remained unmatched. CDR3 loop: CASSLALRTSGEDTQYF. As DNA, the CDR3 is TGTGCCAGCAGCTTAGCGCTTAGGACTAGCGGGGAAGATACGCAGTATTTT.

CDR3 amino acids: CASSWGPGRGLMNTEAFF. The CDR3 nucleotides read TGTGCCAGCAGTTGGGGGCCAGGCAGGGGGCTGATGAACACTGAAGCTTTCTTT. The V and J genes are TRBV6-2 or TRBV6-3 and TRBJ1-1, with 8 positions matching TRBD1. Germline V gene data show CDR1 as MNHEY and CDR2 as SVGEGT. V lost 4 bases to trimming and J lost 0 bases; unmatched junction nucleotides: 13. The CDR3 contains 18 residues.

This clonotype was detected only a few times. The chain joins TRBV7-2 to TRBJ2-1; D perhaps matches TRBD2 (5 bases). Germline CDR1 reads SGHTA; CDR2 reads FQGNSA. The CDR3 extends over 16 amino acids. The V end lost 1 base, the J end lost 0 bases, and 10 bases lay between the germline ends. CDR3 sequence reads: CASSLERADSYNEQFF. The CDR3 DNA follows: TGTGCCAGCAGCTTAGAGAGGGCGGACTCCTACAATGAGCAGTTCTTC.